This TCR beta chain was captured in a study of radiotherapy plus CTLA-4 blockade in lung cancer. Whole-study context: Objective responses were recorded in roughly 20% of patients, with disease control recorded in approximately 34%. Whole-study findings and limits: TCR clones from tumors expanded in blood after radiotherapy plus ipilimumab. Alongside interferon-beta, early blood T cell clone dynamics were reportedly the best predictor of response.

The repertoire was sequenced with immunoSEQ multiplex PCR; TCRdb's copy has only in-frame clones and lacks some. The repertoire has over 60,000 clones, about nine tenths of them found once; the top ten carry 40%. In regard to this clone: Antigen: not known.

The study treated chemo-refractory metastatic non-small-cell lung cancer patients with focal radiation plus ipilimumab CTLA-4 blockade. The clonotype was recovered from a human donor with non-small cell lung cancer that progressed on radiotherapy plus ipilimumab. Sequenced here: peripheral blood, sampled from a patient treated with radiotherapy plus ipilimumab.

The CDR3 here is CAISDLTGREAFF. CDR3 in DNA: TGTGCCATCAGTGACCTTACAGGTAGAGAAGCTTTCTTT. The J gene is TRBJ1-1, the V gene TRBV10-3; maybe TRBD1 (5 bases). The CDR3 extends over 13 amino acids. V was clipped by 3 bases and J by 8 bases, with 13 bases between them. Germline CDR1 and CDR2: ENHRY and SYGVKD.